The 14 T cell receptor beta chains listed next were all sequenced from one sample in a study of shared clonotypes between healthy human individuals. Data came from immunoSEQ multiplex PCR; TCRdb stores just in-frame clones and leaves some out. Among roughly 2.2 million clones listed, 80% to 95% were seen once. Material for sequencing was naive CD4+ T cells from PBMCs. Stated subset: CD45RA+ positively selected. The receptors were sampled from a man between 18 and 35 years old in good health. Some clones in this sample may be carry-over from other donors' samples.

The V and J genes are TRBV18 and TRBJ2-2, with TRBD1 identical over 9 bases. Germline CDR1 KGHSH, CDR2 LQKENI. After removal of 3 bases from V and 3 bases from J, the junction contained 5 bases not matched to a gene. The CDR3 is 16 residues long. CDR3 coding DNA: TGTGCCAGCTCACCTCGGGACAGGGAGTACACCGGGGAGCTGTTTTTT. This codes for CASSPRDREYTGELFF.

V usage is TRBV18 and J usage is TRBJ2-2; 7 bases are a match to TRBD2. CDR3 size: 15 residues. CDR1 and CDR2 from the germline V gene are KGHSH and LQKENI. V was pared by 5 bases and J by 0 bases, with 3 bases of the junction left unmatched. The CDR3 reads CASSVAGSNTGELFF. DNA of the CDR3: TGTGCCAGCTCAGTAGCGGGCTCGAACACCGGGGAGCTGTTTTTT.

The rearrangement links TRBV5-6 to TRBJ2-7, with 8 bases matching TRBD1. There are 14 residues in the CDR3. J lost 4 bases, V lost 1 base, and 4 bases had no gene match. In germline, CDR1 is SGHDT, CDR2 YYEEEE. The CDR3 DNA reads as TGTGCCAGCAGCTTGCAGGGGGCTTTTTACGAGCAGTACTTC. It encodes CASSLQGAFYEQYF.

The chain is built from TRBV6-5 and TRBJ2-7, with D possibly matching TRBD1 (6 bases). CDR1 and CDR2 (germline): MNHEY, SVGAGI. The CDR3 sequence is 15 residues long. V dropped 5 bases and J dropped 3 bases, with 17 bases sitting between them. The CDR3 region has the DNA TGTGCCAGCAGTCGGAGGACAGCCCCCGGCTACGAGCAGTACTTC. It specifies CASSRRTAPGYEQYF.

This sequence joins TRBV7-9 and TRBJ1-4; D not certain. Trimming pared 3 bases from V and 5 bases from J, leaving 7 bases between. The germline gives CDR1 SEHNR, CDR2 FQNEAQ (reference sequence). The length of the CDR3 is 13 residues. For the CDR3, the DNA is TGTGCCAGCAGCTTTAACAGAAATGAAAAACTGTTTTTT. It translates to CASSFNRNEKLFF.

For the CDR3, the DNA is TGCGCCAGCAGCTTGGGACAGGGGCCGGATCAGCCCCAGCATTTT. It specifies CASSLGQGPDQPQHF. This rearrangement joins TRBV5-1 to TRBJ1-5, with TRBD1 matching 8 bases. The length of the CDR3 is 15 residues. CDR1 and CDR2 from the germline V gene are SGHRS and YFSETQ. The J segment lost 5 bases and the V segment lost 0 bases, leaving 4 bases of the junction unmatched.

With regard to this clone: The sample holds other DNA sequences that translate to the same CDR3. This chain links TRBV7-7 with TRBJ2-2, with D possibly TRBD1 on 6 matching bases. This CDR3 has 13 residues. V dropped 6 bases and J dropped 6 bases, with 11 bases sitting between them. Germline V gives CDR1 SSHAT, CDR2 FNYEAQ (reference sequence). The CDR3 DNA sequence: TGTGCCAGCAGTCCCACAGGGTCCGGGGAGCTGTTTTTT. This gives the protein CASSPTGSGELFF.

The V gene is TRBV2, the J gene TRBJ2-7, with D possibly being TRBD2 (5 bases). CDR3 length: 13 amino acids. From germline, CDR1 is SNHLY and CDR2 FYNNEI. Trimming pared 2 bases from V and 6 bases from J, leaving 11 bases between. CDR3 DNA sequence: TGTGCCAGCAGTGAAAACCGGGAAGGCGAGCAGTACTTC. This translates into CASSENREGEQYF.

This chain joins TRBV7-9 and TRBJ1-2, with TRBD1 matching over 7 bases. Trimming cost V 2 bases and J 6 bases; bases outside gene matches: 3. CDR1 SEHNR and CDR2 FQNEAQ come from the germline V gene (reference sequence). CDR3 length: 13 residues. The CDR3, as DNA: TGTGCCAGCAGCTTACCCAGGGGGGATGGCTACACCTTC. Its translation is CASSLPRGDGYTF.

The chain is built from TRBV5-1 and TRBJ2-2; unclear D gene. The CDR3 has 14 amino acids. Germline loops: CDR1 SGHRS, CDR2 YFSETQ. The germline V and J ends were trimmed by 3 bases and 5 bases, with 11 bases remaining between them. The CDR3 reads CASSWAGTTGELFF. DNA of the CDR3: TGCGCCAGCAGCTGGGCAGGCACAACCGGGGAGCTGTTTTTT.

This clone has just one count. The V gene is TRBV28, the J gene TRBJ2-7; TRBD1 is a possible D gene (7 bases). The CDR3 is 14 amino acids. V was clipped by 3 bases and J by 5 bases, with 14 bases between them. Germline-derived CDR1 and CDR2 are MDHEN and SYDVKM. In DNA, the CDR3 is TGTGCCAGCAGTTTTCGCAGGGGGGCGGACGAGCAGTACTTC. Translating it yields CASSFRRGADEQYF.

This clone was picked up one time. The chain recombines TRBV5-4 with TRBJ2-7, with 9 bases fitting TRBD1. CDR1 and CDR2 from the germline V gene are SGHNT and YYREEE (reference sequence). V lost 4 bases to trimming and J lost 5 bases; unmatched junction nucleotides: 10. The CDR3 contains 15 residues. CDR3 nucleotide sequence: TGTGCCAGCAGCCCTCGGACAGGGGACTTTGACGAGCAGTACTTC. This encodes CASSPRTGDFDEQYF.

This rearrangement joins TRBV11-2 to TRBJ2-3; D gene ambiguous. V was trimmed by 0 bases and J by 11 bases, leaving 24 bases between them. This CDR3 region has 17 residues. CDR1 is SGHAT, CDR2 FQNNGV, per germline. CDR3 DNA: TGTGCCAGCAGCTTAGAAGGGTACAAACCAGATACGCGAGAGCAGTATTTT. As protein: CASSLEGYKPDTREQYF.

The J gene is TRBJ2-1, the V gene TRBV30; no clear D. V lost 4 bases and J 0 bases, leaving 10 bases between the germline ends. CDR3 length: 14 residues. The germline gives CDR1 GTSNPN, CDR2 SVGIG (reference sequence). The CDR3 DNA follows: TGTGCCTGGACCCAAGGTAGCTCCTACAATGAGCAGTTCTTC. Encoded protein: CAWTQGSSYNEQFF. Together with reference TRBV30 and TRBJ2-1, the CDR3 gives the full variable domain: SQTIHQWPATLVQPVGSPLSLECTVEGTSNPNLYWYRQAAGRGLQLLFYSVGIGQISSEVPQNLSASRPQDRQFILSSKKLLLSDSGFYLCAWTQGSSYNEQFFGPGTRLTVL.